Described below is a single T cell receptor beta chain sequence and its context. CDR1 is LGHDT and CDR2 is YNNKEL in the germline V gene (reference sequence). The CDR3 covers 14 residues. Trimming took 3 bases from V and 3 from J; bases not matched to a gene: 5. The sample is drawn from a study of T-cell reconstitution after alpha-beta-depleted transplantation in children. For TCRbeta, the library was prepared with unique molecular identifiers. TCRdb re-analysed the PCR reads in MiXCR, keeping a single row per CDR3 protein. The table records more than 550,000 distinct CDR3 sequences, approximately 10% of them present only once.

This rearrangement joins TRBV3-1 to TRBJ2-7, with 7 bases aligning to TRBD2. Sequenced here: PBMCs from the stem cell graft donor, sampled from the stem cell graft. The origin of this receptor is a human donor who donated a stem cell graft to a child with acute myeloid leukemia. The CDR3 loop reads CASSHAGVYYEQYF. CDR3 bases: TGTGCCAGCAGCCATGCGGGAGTCTACTACGAGCAGTACTTC.